The T cell receptor beta chain under discussion was sequenced for a study of blood T cell repertoires in COVID-19. As for the study in general: PBMCs, B-cell-depleted T cells, or T cells provided the cDNA or gDNA that made up the material.

Only in-frame clones appear in the TCRdb table, and some are missing; sequencing was by immunoSEQ multiplex PCR. The profile shows around 70,000 clones, about 90% of them singletons. V was clipped by 3 bases and J by 3 bases; unmatched bases: 2. Germline V gene lookup returns CDR1 SGHRS and CDR2 YFSETQ. The CDR3 contains 16 residues. This rearrangement joins TRBV5-1 to TRBJ2-2; the match to TRBD2 covers 13 bases. Sequencing was carried out using peripheral blood. The sequence was collected from a human donor in a cohort sampled during active COVID-19. CDR3: CASSYGTSGDTGELFF. Written as DNA, the CDR3 is TGCGCCAGCAGCTACGGGACTAGCGGGGACACCGGGGAGCTGTTTTTT.